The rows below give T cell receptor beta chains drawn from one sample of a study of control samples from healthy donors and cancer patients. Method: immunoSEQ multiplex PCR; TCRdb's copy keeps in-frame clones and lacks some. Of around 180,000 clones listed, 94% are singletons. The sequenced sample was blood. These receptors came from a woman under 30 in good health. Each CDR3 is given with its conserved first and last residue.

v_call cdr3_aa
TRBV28 CASSLPRPAARGYTF
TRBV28 CASSSPRTGRFSMNTEAFF
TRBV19 CASSYRSDTEAFF
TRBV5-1 CASSSYTGELFF
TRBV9 CASSHGGAGYNEQFF
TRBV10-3 CAISESGGKRYFSNYGYTF
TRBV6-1 CASSEGAKGWSPLHF
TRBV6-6 CASRGEGGNQPQHF
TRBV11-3 CASSPRLAGGNEQFF
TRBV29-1 CSVAGQVMNTEAFF
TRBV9 CASSAGSDTQYF
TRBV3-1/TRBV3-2 CASSQGFSPLHF
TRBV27 CASSLRQPVADNEQFF
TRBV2 CASGETANNQPQHF
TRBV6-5 CASRGETPPNEQFF
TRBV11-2 CASHSLGREWNEQFF
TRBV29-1 CSSESTSGNEQFF
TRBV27 CASSSLGTGGRGYTF
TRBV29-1 CSVDWTGVVSDTQYF
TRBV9 CASSLSASPYEQYF
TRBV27 CASYDRGRNTIYF
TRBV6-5 CASSRTGNTDTQYF
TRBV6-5 CASSYYTQGDGRAFF
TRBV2 CASSNGPNTGELFF
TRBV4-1 CASSQAFGQNIQYF
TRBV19 CASSVTRRGRAYF
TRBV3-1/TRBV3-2 CASSGAGGVQETQYF
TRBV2 CAVRTGAAEQYF
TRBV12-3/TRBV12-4 CASTEGSGNTIYF
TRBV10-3 CAIRGASGINEQFF
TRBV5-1 CASSSTTGRREAFF
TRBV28 CASSFSRTASSGNTIYF
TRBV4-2 CASSQVPGNNQPQHF
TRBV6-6 CASSILLSDTQYF
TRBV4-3 CASSQGTSPDTQYF
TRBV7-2 CASSLSPFIPPQHF
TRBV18 CASSPGRISYEQYF
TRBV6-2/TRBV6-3 CASSYVSVYGYTF
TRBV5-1 CASSLEGGRYGYTF
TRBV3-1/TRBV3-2 CASSFRQDQETQYF
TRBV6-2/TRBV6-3 CASSLLVDRGKYGYTF